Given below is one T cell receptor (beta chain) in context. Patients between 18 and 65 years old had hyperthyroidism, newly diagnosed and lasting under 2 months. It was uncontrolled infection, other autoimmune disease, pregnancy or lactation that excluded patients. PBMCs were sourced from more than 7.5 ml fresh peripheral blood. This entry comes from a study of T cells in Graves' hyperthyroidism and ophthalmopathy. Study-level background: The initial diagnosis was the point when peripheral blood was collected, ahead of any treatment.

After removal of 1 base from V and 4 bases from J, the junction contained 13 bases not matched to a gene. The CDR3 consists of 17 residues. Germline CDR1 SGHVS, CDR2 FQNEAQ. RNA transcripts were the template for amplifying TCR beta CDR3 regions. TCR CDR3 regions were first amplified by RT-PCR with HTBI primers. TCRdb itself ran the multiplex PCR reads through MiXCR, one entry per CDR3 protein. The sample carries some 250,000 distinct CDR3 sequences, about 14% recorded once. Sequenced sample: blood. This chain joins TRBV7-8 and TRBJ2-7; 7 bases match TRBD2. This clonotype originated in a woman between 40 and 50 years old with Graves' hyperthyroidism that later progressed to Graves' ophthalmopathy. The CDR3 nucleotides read TGTGCCAGCAGCTTAGGGACTAGGGACTCCGAGTTTTACGAGCAGTACTTC. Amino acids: CASSLGTRDSEFYEQYF.